These T cell receptor beta chains were read from a single sample in a study of cytomegalovirus exposure and HLA in healthy donors. Produced via immunoSEQ multiplex PCR; TCRdb's table is partial and in-frame only. Of about 200,000 clones detected, just under 70% appear once; the ten largest clones hold 2.5% to 3%. What was sequenced was PBMCs. These receptors all stem from a man in his forties or fifties in good health and CMV-seropositive. Each CDR3 is given with its conserved first and last residue. The D gene is left open where the match is weak. Clone sizes are given selectively: once, few, many, or a class where the clone is expanded.

V,length,J,size,D,DNA,CDR3
TRBV6-5,15,TRBJ2-3,-,TRBD1,TGTGCCAGCAGCCTCGGACAGGAAATCACAGATACGCAGTATTTT,CASSLGQEITDTQYF
TRBV28,14,TRBJ2-2,-,-,TGTGCCACCCAGGGTCAGTACTACACCGGGGAGCTGTTTTTT,CATQGQYYTGELFF
TRBV4-1,13,TRBJ1-3,-,-,TGCGCCAGCAGCCAAGATAGAGGAGACACCATATATTTT,CASSQDRGDTIYF
TRBV6-6,16,TRBJ1-1,-,-,TGTGCCAGCAGTTACTTCCTCACAACCGGAGACACTGAAGCTTTCTTT,CASSYFLTTGDTEAFF
TRBV7-6,15,TRBJ2-2,-,TRBD1,TGTGCCAGCAGCGCGGGACAGGGAACTGCCCGGGAGCTGTTTTTT,CASSAGQGTARELFF
TRBV6-5,14,TRBJ1-6,-,-,TGTGCCAGCCGGAGGGCGCATTATAATTCACCCCTCCACTTT,CASRRAHYNSPLHF
TRBV27,14,TRBJ2-1,-,TRBD2,TGTGCCAGCAGTTACAAAGCGGGGGGCAATGAGCAGTTCTTC,CASSYKAGGNEQFF
TRBV6-1,14,TRBJ2-7,once,-,TGTGCCAGCCTCTCCCAGGGGAGGGCCTACGAGCAGTACTTC,CASLSQGRAYEQYF
TRBV5-1,18,TRBJ1-4,-,-,TGCGCCAGCAGCCCGAGGGGGGGACCAGGTTCCCCTAATGAAAAACTGTTTTTT,CASSPRGGPGSPNEKLFF
TRBV5-4,14,TRBJ2-1,-,TRBD1,TGTGCCAGCAGCCTAGGGGGCATCAGCGATGAGCAGTTCTTC,CASSLGGISDEQFF
TRBV10-3,13,TRBJ2-2,few,TRBD2,TGTGCCATCAGAAGCGGGGGAGCCGGGGAGCTGTTTTTT,CAIRSGGAGELFF
TRBV28,13,TRBJ2-2,-,-,TGTGCCAGCAGTTCTGGGGGGACCGGGGAGCTGTTTTTT,CASSSGGTGELFF
TRBV28,19,TRBJ2-7,-,TRBD1,TGTGCCAGCAGTTTATCTATCACAGTGGACAGGGGGGTTTCCTACGAGCAGTACTTC,CASSLSITVDRGVSYEQYF
TRBV7-9,15,TRBJ1-2,-,-,TGTGCCAGCAGCTCATCCTGGGGGGAGGACTATGGCTACACCTTC,CASSSSWGEDYGYTF
TRBV19,15,TRBJ2-7,once,-,TGTGCCAGTAGTATAGCTTCTGGCGGCCGCTACGAGCAGTACTTC,CASSIASGGRYEQYF
TRBV6-1,15,TRBJ2-2,-,-,TGTGCCAGCAGTATCGGGGTTTTGAACACCGGGGAGCTGTTTTTT,CASSIGVLNTGELFF
TRBV14,14,TRBJ2-7,-,-,TGTGCCAGCAGCCATAGGACGGGGTCCTACGAGCAGTACTTC,CASSHRTGSYEQYF
TRBV7-9,15,TRBJ2-7,-,-,TGTGCCAGCAGCCTAGGAGGTTCCAGCTCCTACGAGCAGTACTTC,CASSLGGSSSYEQYF
TRBV5-4,16,TRBJ1-4,few,-,TGTGCCAGCAACGAATGGGGCCTAGCAACTAATGAAAAACTGTTTTTT,CASNEWGLATNEKLFF
TRBV18,14,TRBJ2-2,-,-,TGTGCCAGCTCACCAAGACAAGACACCGGGGAGCTGTTTTTT,CASSPRQDTGELFF